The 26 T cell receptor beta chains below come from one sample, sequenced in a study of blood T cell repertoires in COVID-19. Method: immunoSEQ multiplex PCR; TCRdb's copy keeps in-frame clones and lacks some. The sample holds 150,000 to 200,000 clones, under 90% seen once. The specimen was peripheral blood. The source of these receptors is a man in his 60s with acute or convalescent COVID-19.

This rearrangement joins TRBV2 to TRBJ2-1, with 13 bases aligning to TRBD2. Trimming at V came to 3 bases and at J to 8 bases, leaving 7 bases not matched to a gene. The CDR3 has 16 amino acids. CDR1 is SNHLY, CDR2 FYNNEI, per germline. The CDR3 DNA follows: TGTGCCAGCAGTGATAGGACTAGCGGGAGTGTAGATGAGCAGTTCTTC. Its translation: CASSDRTSGSVDEQFF. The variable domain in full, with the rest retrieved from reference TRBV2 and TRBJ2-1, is EPEVTQTPSHQVTQMGQEVILRCVPISNHLYFYWYRQILGQKVEFLVSFYNNEISEKSEIFDDQFSVERPDGSNFTLKIRSTKLEDSAMYFCASSDRTSGSVDEQFFGPGTRLTVL.

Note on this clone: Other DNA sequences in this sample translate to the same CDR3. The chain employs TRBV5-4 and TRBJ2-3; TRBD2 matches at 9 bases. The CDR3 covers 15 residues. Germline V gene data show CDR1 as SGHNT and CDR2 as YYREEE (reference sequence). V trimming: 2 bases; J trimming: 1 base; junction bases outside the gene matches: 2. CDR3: CASSLAGGRTDTQYF. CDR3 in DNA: TGTGCCAGCAGCTTAGCGGGGGGCCGCACAGATACGCAGTATTTT.

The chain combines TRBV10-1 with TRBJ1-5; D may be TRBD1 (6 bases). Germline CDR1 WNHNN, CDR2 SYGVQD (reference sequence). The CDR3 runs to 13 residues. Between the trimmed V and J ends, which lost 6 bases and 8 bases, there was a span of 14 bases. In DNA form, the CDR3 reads TGCGCCAGCAGGTCAACAGGGTTTGAGCCCCAGCATTTT. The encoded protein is CASRSTGFEPQHF.

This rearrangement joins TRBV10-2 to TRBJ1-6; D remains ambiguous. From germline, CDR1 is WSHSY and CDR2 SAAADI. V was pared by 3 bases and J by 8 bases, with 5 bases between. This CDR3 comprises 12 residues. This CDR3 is CASSDQYSPLHF. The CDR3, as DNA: TGCGCCAGCAGTGACCAGTATTCACCCCTCCACTTT.

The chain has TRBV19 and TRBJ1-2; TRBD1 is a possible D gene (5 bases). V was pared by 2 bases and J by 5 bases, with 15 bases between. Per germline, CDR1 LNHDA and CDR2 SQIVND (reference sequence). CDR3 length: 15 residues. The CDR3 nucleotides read TGTGCCAGTAGTATAACAACGACAGCCCCATATGGCTACACCTTC. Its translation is CASSITTTAPYGYTF. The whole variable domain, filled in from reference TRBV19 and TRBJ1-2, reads DGGITQSPKYLFRKEGQNVTLSCEQNLNHDAMYWYRQDPGQGLRLIYYSQIVNDFQKGDIAEGYSVSREKKESFPLTVTSAQKNPTAFYLCASSITTTAPYGYTFGSGTRLTVV.

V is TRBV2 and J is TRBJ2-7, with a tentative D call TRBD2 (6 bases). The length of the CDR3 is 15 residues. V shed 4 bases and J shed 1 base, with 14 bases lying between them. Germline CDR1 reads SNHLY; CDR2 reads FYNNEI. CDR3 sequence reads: CASSGFPAGSYEQYF. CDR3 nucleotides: TGTGCCAGCAGTGGGTTCCCAGCGGGTTCCTACGAGCAGTACTTC.

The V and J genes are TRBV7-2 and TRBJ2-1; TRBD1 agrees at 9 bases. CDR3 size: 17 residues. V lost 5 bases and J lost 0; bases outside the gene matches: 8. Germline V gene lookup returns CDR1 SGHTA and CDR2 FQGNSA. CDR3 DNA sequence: TGTGCCAGCAGCGTATCAACAGGGGGCGCCTCCTACAATGAGCAGTTCTTC. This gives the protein CASSVSTGGASYNEQFF.

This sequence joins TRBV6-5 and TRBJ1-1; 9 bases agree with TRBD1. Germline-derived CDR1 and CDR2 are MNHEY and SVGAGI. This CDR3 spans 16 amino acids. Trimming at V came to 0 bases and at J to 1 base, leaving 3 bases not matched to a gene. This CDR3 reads CASSYSGQGPNTEAFF. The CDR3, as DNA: TGTGCCAGCAGTTACTCGGGACAGGGACCGAACACTGAAGCTTTCTTT.

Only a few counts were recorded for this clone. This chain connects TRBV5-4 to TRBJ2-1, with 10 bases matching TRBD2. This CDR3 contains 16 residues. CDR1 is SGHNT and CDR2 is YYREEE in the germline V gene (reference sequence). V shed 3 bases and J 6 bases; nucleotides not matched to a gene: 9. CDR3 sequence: CASSYAGTSVFNEQFF. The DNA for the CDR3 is TGTGCCAGCAGCTACGCCGGGACTAGCGTTTTCAATGAGCAGTTCTTC. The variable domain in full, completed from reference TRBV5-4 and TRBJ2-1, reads ETGVTQSPTHLIKTRGQQVTLRCSSQSGHNTVSWYQQALGQGPQFIFQYYREEENGRGNFPPRFSGLQFPNYSSELNVNALELDDSALYLCASSYAGTSVFNEQFFGPGTRLTVL.

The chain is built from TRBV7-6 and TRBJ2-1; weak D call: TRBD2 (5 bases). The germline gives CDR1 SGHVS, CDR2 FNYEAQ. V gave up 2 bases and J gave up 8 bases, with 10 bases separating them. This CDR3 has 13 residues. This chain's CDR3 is CASSLPLGDEQFF. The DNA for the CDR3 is TGTGCCAGCAGCTTACCACTAGGAGATGAGCAGTTCTTC.

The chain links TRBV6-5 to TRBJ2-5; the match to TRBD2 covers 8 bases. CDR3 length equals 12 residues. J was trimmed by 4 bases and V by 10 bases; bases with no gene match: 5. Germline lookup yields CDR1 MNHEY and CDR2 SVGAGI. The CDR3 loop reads CATHGGAETQYF. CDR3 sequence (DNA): TGTGCCACCCACGGGGGGGCAGAGACCCAGTACTTC.

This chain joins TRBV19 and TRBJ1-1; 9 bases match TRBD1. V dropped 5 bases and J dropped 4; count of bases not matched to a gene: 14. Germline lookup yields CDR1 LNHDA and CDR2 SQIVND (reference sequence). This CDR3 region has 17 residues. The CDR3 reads CASSLGFRDRVGTEAFF. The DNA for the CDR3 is TGTGCCAGTAGTCTTGGCTTTCGGGACAGGGTTGGCACTGAAGCTTTCTTT. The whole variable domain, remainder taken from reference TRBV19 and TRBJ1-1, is DGGITQSPKYLFRKEGQNVTLSCEQNLNHDAMYWYRQDPGQGLRLIYYSQIVNDFQKGDIAEGYSVSREKKESFPLTVTSAQKNPTAFYLCASSLGFRDRVGTEAFFGQGTRLTVV.

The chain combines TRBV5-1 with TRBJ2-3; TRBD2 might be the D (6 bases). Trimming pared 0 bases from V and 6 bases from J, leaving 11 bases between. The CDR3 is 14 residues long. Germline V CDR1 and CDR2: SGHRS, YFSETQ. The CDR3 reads CASSLEGRSDTQYF. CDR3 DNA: TGCGCCAGCAGCTTGGAGGGGAGGTCTGATACGCAGTATTTT.

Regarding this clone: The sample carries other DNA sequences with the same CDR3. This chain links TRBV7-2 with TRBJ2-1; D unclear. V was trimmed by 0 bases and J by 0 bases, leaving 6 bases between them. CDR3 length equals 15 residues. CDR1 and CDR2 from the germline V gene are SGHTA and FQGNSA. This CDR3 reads CASSLAASSYNEQFF. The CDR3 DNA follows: TGTGCCAGCAGCTTAGCGGCCAGCTCCTACAATGAGCAGTTCTTC.

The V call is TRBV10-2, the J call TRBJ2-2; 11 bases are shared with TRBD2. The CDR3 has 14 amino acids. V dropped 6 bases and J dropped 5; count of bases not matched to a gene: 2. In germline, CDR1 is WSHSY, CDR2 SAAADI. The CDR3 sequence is CASRTSGRTGELFF. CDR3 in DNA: TGCGCCAGCAGAACTAGCGGGAGAACCGGGGAGCTGTTTTTT.

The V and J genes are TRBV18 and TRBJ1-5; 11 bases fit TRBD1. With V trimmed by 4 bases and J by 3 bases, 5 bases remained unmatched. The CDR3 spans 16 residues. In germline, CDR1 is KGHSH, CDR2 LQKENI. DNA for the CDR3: TGTGCCAGCTCACTAGGGACAGGGGGTCTCAATCAGCCCCAGCATTTT. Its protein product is CASSLGTGGLNQPQHF.

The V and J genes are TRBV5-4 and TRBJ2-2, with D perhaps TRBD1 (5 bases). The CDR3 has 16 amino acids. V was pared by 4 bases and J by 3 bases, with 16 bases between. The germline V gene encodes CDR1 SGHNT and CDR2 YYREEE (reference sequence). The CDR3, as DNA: TGTGCCAGCAGCCCTACGTCCAGACAGTACACCGGGGAGCTGTTTTTT. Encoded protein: CASSPTSRQYTGELFF.

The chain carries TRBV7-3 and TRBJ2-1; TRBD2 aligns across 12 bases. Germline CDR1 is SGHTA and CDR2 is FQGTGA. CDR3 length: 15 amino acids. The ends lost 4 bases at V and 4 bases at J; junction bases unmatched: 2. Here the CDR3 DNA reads TGTGCCAGCAGCTCCGGACTAGCGGGGTACAATGAGCAGTTCTTC. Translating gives CASSSGLAGYNEQFF. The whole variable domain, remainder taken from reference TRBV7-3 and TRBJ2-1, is GAGVSQTPSNKVTEKGKYVELRCDPISGHTALYWYRQSLGQGPEFLIYFQGTGAADDSGLPNDRFFAVRPEGSVSTLKIQRTERGDSAVYLCASSSGLAGYNEQFFGPGTRLTVL.

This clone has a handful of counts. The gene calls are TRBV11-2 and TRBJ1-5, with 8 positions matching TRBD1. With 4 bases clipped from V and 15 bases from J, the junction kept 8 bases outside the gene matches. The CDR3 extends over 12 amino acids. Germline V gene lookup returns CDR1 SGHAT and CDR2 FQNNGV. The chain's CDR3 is CASSSPTGGMHF. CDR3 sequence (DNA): TGTGCCAGCAGCTCCCCTACAGGGGGTATGCATTTT.

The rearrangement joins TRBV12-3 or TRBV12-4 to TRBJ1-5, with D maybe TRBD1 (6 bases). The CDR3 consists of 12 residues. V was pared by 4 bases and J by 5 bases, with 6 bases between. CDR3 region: CASSSGDQPQHF. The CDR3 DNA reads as TGTGCCAGCAGTTCAGGGGATCAGCCCCAGCATTTT.

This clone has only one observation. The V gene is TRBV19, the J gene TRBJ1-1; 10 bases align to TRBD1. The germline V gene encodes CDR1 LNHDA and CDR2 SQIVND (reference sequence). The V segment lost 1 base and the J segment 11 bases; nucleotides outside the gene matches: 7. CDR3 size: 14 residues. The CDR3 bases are TGTGCCAGTAGTATAGTACTGGGACAGGGGTATGCTTTCTTT. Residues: CASSIVLGQGYAFF.

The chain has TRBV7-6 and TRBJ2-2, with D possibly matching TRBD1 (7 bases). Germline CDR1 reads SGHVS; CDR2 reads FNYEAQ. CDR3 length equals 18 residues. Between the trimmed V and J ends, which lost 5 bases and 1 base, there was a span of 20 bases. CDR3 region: CASSLRQGGLLNTGELFF. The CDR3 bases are TGTGCCAGCAGCCTCCGGCAGGGGGGCCTTTTGAACACCGGGGAGCTGTTTTTT.

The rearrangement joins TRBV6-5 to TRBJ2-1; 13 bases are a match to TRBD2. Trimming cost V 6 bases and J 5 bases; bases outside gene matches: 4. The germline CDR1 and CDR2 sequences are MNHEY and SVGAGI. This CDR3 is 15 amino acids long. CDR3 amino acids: CASSFGLAGDNEQFF. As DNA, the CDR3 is TGTGCCAGCAGCTTCGGACTAGCGGGAGACAATGAGCAGTTCTTC.

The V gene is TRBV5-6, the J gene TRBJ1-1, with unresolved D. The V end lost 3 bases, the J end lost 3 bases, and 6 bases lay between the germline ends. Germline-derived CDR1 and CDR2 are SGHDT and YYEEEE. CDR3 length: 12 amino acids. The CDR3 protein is CASSWEYTEAFF. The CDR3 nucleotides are TGTGCCAGCAGCTGGGAGTACACTGAAGCTTTCTTT.

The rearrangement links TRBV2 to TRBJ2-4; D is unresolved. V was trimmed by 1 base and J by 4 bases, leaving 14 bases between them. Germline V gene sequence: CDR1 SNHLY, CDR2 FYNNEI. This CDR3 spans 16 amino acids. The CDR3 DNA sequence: TGTGCCAGCAGTGAAGTTGGGCTCCCCGAGAAAAACATTCAGTACTTC. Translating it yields CASSEVGLPEKNIQYF. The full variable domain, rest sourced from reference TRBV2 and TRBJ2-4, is EPEVTQTPSHQVTQMGQEVILRCVPISNHLYFYWYRQILGQKVEFLVSFYNNEISEKSEIFDDQFSVERPDGSNFTLKIRSTKLEDSAMYFCASSEVGLPEKNIQYFGAGTRLSVL.

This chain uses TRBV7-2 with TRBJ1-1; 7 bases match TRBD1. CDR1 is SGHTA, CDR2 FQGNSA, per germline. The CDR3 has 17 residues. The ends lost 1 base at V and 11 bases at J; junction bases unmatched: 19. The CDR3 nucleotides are TGTGCCAGCAGCTTAGATGGTATCGGGGCGACAGGGAATCCGGCTTTCTTT. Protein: CASSLDGIGATGNPAFF.